This TCR beta chain was observed in a study of cytomegalovirus exposure and HLA in healthy donors. The PCR ran on 60 Vbeta and 13 Jbeta primers. Method: immunoSEQ multiplex PCR; TCRdb's copy keeps in-frame clones and lacks some. The sample has some 110,000 clones, about 71% seen once. Germline-derived CDR1 and CDR2 are SGDLS and YYNGEE. The V segment lost 3 bases and the J segment 4 bases; nucleotides outside the gene matches: 8. The CDR3 sequence is 16 residues long. The clonotype was recovered from a boy aged 5-17 years in good health and CMV-seronegative. The sequencing input was PBMCs. The chain employs TRBV9 and TRBJ2-2; TRBD2 aligns across 8 bases. The CDR3 sequence is CASSAGGGDTTGELFF. The CDR3 nucleotides read TGTGCCAGCAGCGCGGGGGGGGGAGATACCACCGGGGAGCTGTTTTTT.